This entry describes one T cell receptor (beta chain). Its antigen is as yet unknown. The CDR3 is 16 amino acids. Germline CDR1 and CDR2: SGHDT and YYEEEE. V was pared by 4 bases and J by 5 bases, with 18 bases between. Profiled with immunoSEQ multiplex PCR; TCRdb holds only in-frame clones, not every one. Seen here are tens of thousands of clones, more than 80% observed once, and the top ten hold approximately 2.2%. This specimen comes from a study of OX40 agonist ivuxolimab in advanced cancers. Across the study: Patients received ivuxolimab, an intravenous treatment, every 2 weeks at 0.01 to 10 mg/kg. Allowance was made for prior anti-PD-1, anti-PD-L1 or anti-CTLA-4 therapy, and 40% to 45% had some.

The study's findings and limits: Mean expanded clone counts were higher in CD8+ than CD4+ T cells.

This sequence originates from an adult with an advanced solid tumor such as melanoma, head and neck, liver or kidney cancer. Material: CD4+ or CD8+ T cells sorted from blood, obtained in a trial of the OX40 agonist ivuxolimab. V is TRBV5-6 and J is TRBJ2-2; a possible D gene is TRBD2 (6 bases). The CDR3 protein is CASSGTLGAGTGELFF. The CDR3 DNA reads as TGTGCCAGCAGCGGAACGCTGGGCGCGGGAACCGGGGAGCTGTTTTTT.